The clone carrying this T cell receptor (beta chain) was seen a handful of times. The antigen remains undetermined. Amplification of TCR alpha and beta CDR3 regions from RNA used iRepertoire nested multiplex PCR. Tissue mRNA or PBMC total RNA, about 90-400 ng, went into one-step reverse transcription and amplification. TCRdb reprocessed the multiplex PCR reads via MiXCR and lists one record per CDR3 protein. Of about 380,000 distinct CDR3 sequences in the sample, 41% are singletons; the top ten hold 9.5% to 15%. Germline values: CDR1 DFQATT, CDR2 SNEGSKA (reference sequence). After removal of 0 bases from V and 6 bases from J, the junction contained 4 bases not matched to a gene. CDR3 length: 14 amino acids. This specimen belongs to a study of glioma-infiltrating T cells. The wider study: Dexamethasone exposure before glioma surgery was limited to six or fewer days. Whole-study findings and limits: Non-neoplastic patients had below-expected tissue-blood divergence, while all gliomas exceeded expectation. CDR3 overlap between tissue and blood was very small.

The sequencing input was glioma tissue, nonneoplastic brain tissue, or PBMCs (not recorded which). The gene calls are TRBV20-1 and TRBJ2-2, with 7 nucleotides matching TRBD2. This sequence originates from a human donor with low-grade glioma or glioblastoma, undergoing nonglioma brain surgery, or in good health (not recorded which). The CDR3 region is CSAREGGRAGELFF. The CDR3 DNA sequence: TGCAGTGCTAGAGAGGGCGGGAGAGCCGGGGAGCTGTTTTTT.